This T cell receptor (beta chain) was recorded in a study of CD8 T cells in Susac syndrome (dated by TCRdb to between 2018 and 2020). Background for the entire study: The study used repertoire sequencing to test whether antigen drove CD8+ T cell activation and differentiation in Susac syndrome.

RNA was extracted using the RNeasy kit, and about 0.5 to 1 microgram was reverse transcribed with random hexamers. The immunoSEQ multiplex PCR assay, which covers 54 Vbeta and 13 Jbeta segments, was used to amplify TCR beta CDR3 regions. PCR amplification bias was corrected by using a synthetic template baseline for primer optimization and computational correction. Per the original workflow: Reads were annotated to V, D and J genes according to IMGT and were analyzed with immunoSEQ Analyzer, with only productive sequences retained. Clonality was calculated as one minus the Shannon entropy normalized by log2 of the number of productive unique sequences. For each patient and control, public and private clones were evaluated within the 100 most prevalent clones. A clone was defined as Susac-specific if it was absent from the healthy and MS cohorts, from approximately 980 published viral clones and from other ImmuneACCESS disease sequences. TCRdb reanalyzed the raw reads on its own, using fastp at Q25 for trimming and MiXCR for clone calling, and kept in-frame beta chains. Records with the same CDR3 protein are collapsed into one entry carrying the most frequent genes and DNA. TCRdb assigned the V and J calls; the authors' analysis was not used. This sample has approximately 190,000 distinct CDR3 sequences in its table, and 90% to 95% of those were observed once. The top ten constitute 0.1% of the sample.

Worth noting for this clonotype: No cognate antigen has been identified for it. No per-base quality is available; no much larger clone lies one base away.

Peripheral blood CD8+ and CD4+ T cells from healthy donors, Susac syndrome patients and multiple sclerosis patients were profiled by high-throughput TCR beta sequencing. The healthy donors served as controls matched for age and sex. Bulk CD8+ and CD4+ T cells were purified by magnetic negative isolation, while CD8+ TEMRA cells were enriched using FACS. Blood was drawn into EDTA tubes, processed within 24 hours, and PBMCs were isolated by density gradient centrifugation. PBMCs intended for TCR sequencing were cryopreserved in liquid nitrogen and were subsequently thawed in a 37 degrees C water bath. A purity of at least 90% was achieved for sorted or isolated CD4+, CD8+ and CD8+ TEMRA cells. Study-level results and caveats: The number of individuals in the TCR sequencing and HLA analysis was recognized as being relatively small.

The receptor was derived from a human donor in good health. The sample consisted of CD4+ T cells from PBMCs.

The CDR3 region has the sequence CASSPRLAGSSDTQYF. The DNA sequence is TGTGCCAGCAGCCCTCGACTAGCGGGGTCGTCAGATACGCAGTATTTT. Recombination linked TRBV7-2 to TRBJ2-3, with 11 middle bases fitting TRBD2. The CDR3 contains 16 residues, cysteine and phenylalanine counted. Just the 48-base CDR3 DNA is kept, in frame starting at base 1. CDR1 and CDR2 (SGHTA, FQGNSA) derive from the germline V gene. The V end gives up 5 bases and the J end 4 bases, leaving 8 bases in the junction not matched to a gene.